This TCR beta chain was observed in a study of beta chain features in type 1 diabetes (dated by TCRdb to between 2017 and 2018). Concerning the study at large: Mean age, gender distribution, total cell number and subset yield did not differ between patients and healthy donors. A total of over 95,000,000 sorted cells were examined across all samples, and RNA yield correlated strongly with the number of cells per subset. In the study, TCRB repertoires of sorted circulating CD4+ T cell subsets from recently diagnosed type 1 diabetes patients were compared with those of matched healthy donors. Whereas all 30 or so donors provided naive and central memory subsets, regulatory and stem cell-like memory subsets were isolated from just 8 patients and roughly 8 healthy donors. Overall study results and their limits: Type 1 diabetes patients showed a moderate but significant shortening of TCRB CDR3 length in all four CD4+ subsets. The naive, central memory and regulatory TCRB repertoires appeared to resemble one another more closely among patients than among healthy donors. HLA sub-analyses involved small numbers of individuals, so any influence of HLA type on TCRB rearrangement remained unresolved. Because cDNA rather than genomic DNA was sequenced, highly expressing activated cells could have been over-represented, although no difference in activation and CD3 levels was found between groups. Patients with type 1 diabetes made fewer insertions and deleted more nucleotides at VDJ recombination sites, implying thymic rearrangement abnormalities. PCR may preferentially amplify shorter templates, but because patient and control samples were amplified and corrected together, any resulting skew would affect both groups equally.

Notes on this clone: Its antigen is not yet known. No base quality values were provided; no much bigger clone lies one nucleotide off.

All of the isolated RNA was reverse transcribed with the High Capacity cDNA Reverse Transcription Kit, so expressed TCRB transcripts were sequenced. Naive, central memory and regulatory T cell samples underwent deep immunoSEQ sequencing, averaging about 3.57 million total reads per sample. Sorted cells were lysed in RLT buffer and RNA was extracted with DNase-treated RNeasy Micro or Mini kits, depending on cell number. To prevent cross-contamination, every cell subset was processed on its own, while patient and healthy donor samples were processed together. TCRB sequences were amplified from cDNA with the immunoSEQ multiplex PCR, producing 87-bp fragments spanning the CDR3 region. Amplicons were sequenced on the Illumina HiSeq platform. As for the original processing: PCR bias was computationally corrected using synthetic template baselines, reads within Hamming distance 2 were collapsed, and singletons that could not be merged were discarded. By aligning reads against IMGT, V, D and J genes, CDR3 length, and insertions or deletions at six rearrangement sites were assigned. Within each subset, clonotype counts were normalized to sorted cell number, after which true diversity and Gini coefficients were computed with the tcR R package. The overlap coefficient, calculated on TCRB nucleotide sequences, was used to measure repertoire sharing. Out-of-frame TCRB sequences from naive cells were analyzed to stand in for the pre-selection repertoire. This is the immuneACCESS table as TCRdb keeps it, with only in-frame sequences that have V and J called. A part of the clones is gone; compared with another copy, unresolved V genes explain less than half, and the rest is unexplained. That table furnishes V, J and clone size, whereas the DNA furnished D and trimming. A total of 680,000 or so clones appear in this sample, roughly a sixth of them only once. Jointly, the top ten make up 0.093% of the sample.

Each donor gave one peripheral blood draw, averaging about 100 mL, which was collected into heparinised tubes. Using a panel that included CD45RO, CCR7, CD25, CD127, CD95 and CD27, naive, central memory, regulatory and stem cell-like memory CD4+ T cells were sorted on a BD FACSAria II. Every sorted population had a purity above 95%. Right away, PBMCs were isolated by Lymphoprep density gradient centrifugation and were stained directly, with no culture step. To minimize batch effects, samples were stained and sorted in pairs, one healthy donor with one patient per experiment. Material: naive CD4+ T cells from blood. The cell subset or site label here, explained by the study, means: true naive CD4+ T cells. This sequence originates from a man aged 18 to 30 in good health.

CDR3 reads: CATSRDRQGIIYGYTF. In nucleotides, the sequence is TGTGCCACCAGCAGAGATAGGCAGGGTATTATCTATGGCTACACCTTC. The chain couples TRBV15 to TRBJ1-2; TRBD1 is perhaps the D gene, given 5 matching bases. The CDR3 starts with the cysteine, ends with the phenylalanine, and has 16 residues. Only the CDR3 part of the read is kept: 48 bases, read in frame from the first base. CDR1 and CDR2 (LNHNV, YYDKDF) derive from the germline V gene (reference sequence). The V end loses 0 bases and the J end loses 4 bases, and a stretch of 15 bases separates them. With the rest looked up from the reference TRBV15 and TRBJ1-2 genes rather than sequenced, the full variable domain is DAMVIQNPRYQVTQFGKPVTLSCSQTLNHNVMYWYQQKSSQAPKLLFHYYDKDFNNEADTPDNFQSRRPNTSFCFLDIRSPGLGDTAMYLCATSRDRQGIIYGYTFGSGTRLTVV.